The next 10 T cell receptor beta chains were all read from a single sample in a study of CD8+ T cells in alopecia areata (dated by TCRdb to the late 2010s). This specimen's time point label, per the study, means: 4 weeks on oral tofacitinib. The sample's treatment or condition label, decoded: oral pan-JAK inhibitor, 5-10 mg twice daily. To prepare the library, the immunoSEQ multiplex PCR assay was applied. For TCR sequencing, RNA was extracted from every sample and reverse transcribed into cDNA to serve as template. TCRdb retrieved this table from immuneACCESS and kept in-frame rearrangements only. Not all clones are present; in checked studies, unresolved V genes account for under half, and no reason is known for the remainder. Here the sample has 110,000 or so clones; approximately 59% occur a single time. The leading ten clones occupy just under 30% of the sample. This sample comprised CD8+ T cells sorted from blood, obtained at week 4, from a patient treated with tofacitinib. The receptor source for this set is a human donor with alopecia areata.

This clone has only a few counts. DNA for the CDR3: TGTGCCAGCAGCGTAGTGGAAGGGGAAGCAATTGGGGCCAACGTCCTGACTTTC. Its protein is CASSVVEGEAIGANVLTF. The J gene is TRBJ2-6, the V gene TRBV9, with TRBD1 as a possible D gene (5 bases). Per the germline V gene, CDR1 is SGDLS and CDR2 is YYNGEE. The V end lost 0 bases, the J end lost 3 bases, and 16 bases lay between the germline ends. The CDR3 length is 18 residues.

CDR3 nucleotide sequence: TGTGCCTGGAGTGGCCAGGGCAGCTTTTATGAAAAACTGTTTTTT. Its protein product is CAWSGQGSFYEKLFF. The genes are TRBV30 and TRBJ1-4; weak D call: TRBD1 (5 bases). The CDR3 spans 15 residues. Trimming left V 1 base short and J 6 bases short, with 15 bases between. Germline V CDR1 and CDR2: GTSNPN, SVGIG (reference sequence).

Turning to this clone: The sample carries other DNA sequences with the same CDR3. The chain has TRBV7-9 and TRBJ2-5; the D gene is possibly TRBD1 (5 bases). V was cut by 6 bases and J by 3 bases, with 11 bases left in between. Per germline, CDR1 SEHNR and CDR2 FQNEAQ (reference sequence). This CDR3 is built from 13 residues. CDR3 coding DNA: TGTGCCAGCAGTTTGACAGTCGAAGAGACCCAGTACTTC. Amino acid sequence: CASSLTVEETQYF.

This clone appeared a few times. At the DNA level, this CDR3 is encoded by other sequences in the same sample as well. The V call is TRBV30, the J call TRBJ2-6; D gene unclear. The CDR3 extends over 14 amino acids. Deletions cut 0 bases from V and 1 base from J, with 4 bases between. In germline, CDR1 is GTSNPN, CDR2 SVGIG (reference sequence). The CDR3 protein is CAWSVGSGANVLTF. The CDR3 nucleotides are TGTGCCTGGAGTGTTGGTTCTGGGGCCAACGTCCTGACTTTC.

This chain joins TRBV29-1 and TRBJ1-2; unclear D gene. This CDR3 comprises 13 residues. The germline gives CDR1 SQVTM, CDR2 ANQGSEA. Trimming left V 2 bases short and J 4 bases short, with 11 bases between. Written as DNA, the CDR3 is TGCAGCGTTGAATCCGGGTACGGCTATGGCTACACCTTC. Its translation is CSVESGYGYGYTF.

V is TRBV6-4 and J is TRBJ1-1, with no clear D. Between the trimmed V and J ends, which lost 3 bases and 2 bases, there was a span of 7 bases. The CDR3 sequence is 13 residues long. The germline V gene has CDR1 MRHNA and CDR2 SNTAGT. The CDR3 loop is CASSEGGNTEAFF. The CDR3 region has the DNA TGTGCCAGCAGTGAAGGAGGCAACACTGAAGCTTTCTTT.

As concerns this clone: Other DNA sequences of this sample code for an identical CDR3. The chain recombines TRBV5-4 with TRBJ2-7, with 12 bases identical to TRBD1. Germline CDR1 reads SGHNT; CDR2 reads YYREEE (reference sequence). The CDR3 is 15 residues long. V lost 0 bases, J lost 7 bases, and 5 bases stayed unmatched. The CDR3 coding sequence is TGTGCCAGCAGCTTGGCCGGGACAGGGGGCGATGAGCAGTACTTC. Amino acid sequence: CASSLAGTGGDEQYF.

This chain connects TRBV27 to TRBJ2-1, with 11 bases that match TRBD1. J was trimmed by 0 bases and V by 8 bases; bases with no gene match: 0. CDR3 length: 14 residues. Looked up from germline, CDR1 is MNHEY and CDR2 is SMNVEV (reference sequence). CDR3 region: CASGTGGSYNEQFF. CDR3 DNA: TGTGCCAGCGGGACAGGGGGCTCCTACAATGAGCAGTTCTTC.

The DNA of the CDR3 is TGTGCCAGCACAGCAGGGGAGAACTATGGCTACACCTTC. This encodes CASTAGENYGYTF. The V and J genes are TRBV9 and TRBJ1-2, with D perhaps matching TRBD1 (6 bases). Germline CDR1 reads SGDLS; CDR2 reads YYNGEE. The CDR3 spans 13 residues. V was pared by 6 bases and J by 2 bases, with 11 bases between.

J is TRBJ1-5 and V is TRBV2, with TRBD1 matching over 9 bases. The V gene's germline CDR1 is SNHLY and CDR2 FYNNEI. The CDR3 length is 14 residues. With V trimmed by 5 bases and J by 6 bases, 5 bases remained unmatched. This CDR3 is CASSLTGGGQPQHF. CDR3 coding DNA: TGTGCCAGCAGTCTAACAGGGGGCGGTCAGCCCCAGCATTTT.